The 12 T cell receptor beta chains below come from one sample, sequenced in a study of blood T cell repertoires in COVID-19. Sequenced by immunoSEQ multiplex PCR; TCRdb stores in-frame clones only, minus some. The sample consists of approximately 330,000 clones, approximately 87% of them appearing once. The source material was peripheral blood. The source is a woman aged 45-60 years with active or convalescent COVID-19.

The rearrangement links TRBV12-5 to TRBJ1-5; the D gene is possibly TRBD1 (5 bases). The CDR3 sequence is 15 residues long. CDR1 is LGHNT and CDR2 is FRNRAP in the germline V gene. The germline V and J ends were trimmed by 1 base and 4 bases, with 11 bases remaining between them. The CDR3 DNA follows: TGTGCTAGTGGTTTGGCCCCTGGGGGGAATCAGCCCCAGCATTTT. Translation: CASGLAPGGNQPQHF.

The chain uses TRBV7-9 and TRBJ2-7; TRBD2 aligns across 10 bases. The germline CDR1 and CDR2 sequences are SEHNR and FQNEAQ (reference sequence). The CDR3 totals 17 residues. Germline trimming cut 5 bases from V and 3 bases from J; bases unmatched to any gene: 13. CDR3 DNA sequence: TGTGCCAGCAGCGAAACCGGTAGCGGGAGGAGGGACTACGAGCAGTACTTC. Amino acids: CASSETGSGRRDYEQYF. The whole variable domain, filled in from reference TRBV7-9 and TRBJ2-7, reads DTGVSQNPRHKITKRGQNVTFRCDPISEHNRLYWYRQTLGQGPEFLTYFQNEAQLEKSRLLSDRFSAERPKGSFSTLEIQRTEQGDSAMYLCASSETGSGRRDYEQYFGPGTRLTVT.

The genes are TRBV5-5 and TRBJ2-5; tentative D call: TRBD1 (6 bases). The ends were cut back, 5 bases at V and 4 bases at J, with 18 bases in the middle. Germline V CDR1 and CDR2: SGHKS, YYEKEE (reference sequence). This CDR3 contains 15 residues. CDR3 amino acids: CASSSGTIVRETQYF. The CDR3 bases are TGTGCCAGCAGTTCCGGGACAATCGTTAGAGAGACCCAGTACTTC.

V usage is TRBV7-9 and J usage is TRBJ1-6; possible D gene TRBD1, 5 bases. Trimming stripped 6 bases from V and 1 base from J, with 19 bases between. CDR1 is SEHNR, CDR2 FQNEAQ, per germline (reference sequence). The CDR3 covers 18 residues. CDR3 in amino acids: CASSAEKGRVSYNSPLHF. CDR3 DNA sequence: TGTGCCAGCAGTGCTGAGAAAGGCAGGGTTTCCTATAATTCACCCCTCCACTTT.

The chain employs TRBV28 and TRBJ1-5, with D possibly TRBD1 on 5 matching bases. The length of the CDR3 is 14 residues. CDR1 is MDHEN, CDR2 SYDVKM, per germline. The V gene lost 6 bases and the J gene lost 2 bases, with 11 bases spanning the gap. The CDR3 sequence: CASRPGGGNQPQHF. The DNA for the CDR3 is TGTGCCAGCAGGCCGGGGGGGGGCAATCAGCCCCAGCATTTT.

CDR3 DNA sequence: TGTGCCAGCAGCTCCACTTTAATGAACACTGAAGCTTTCTTT. Its protein is CASSSTLMNTEAFF. The rearrangement uses TRBV11-2 and TRBJ1-1; D not resolved. There are 14 residues in the CDR3. Germline V gene data show CDR1 as SGHAT and CDR2 as FQNNGV. Between the trimmed V and J ends, which lost 4 bases and 0 bases, there was a span of 9 bases.

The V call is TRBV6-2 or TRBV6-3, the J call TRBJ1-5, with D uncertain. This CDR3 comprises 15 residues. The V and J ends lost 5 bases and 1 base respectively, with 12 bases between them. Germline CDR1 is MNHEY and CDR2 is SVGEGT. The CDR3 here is CASSPRQTSNQPQHF. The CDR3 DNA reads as TGTGCCAGCAGTCCCCGACAAACAAGCAATCAGCCCCAGCATTTT.

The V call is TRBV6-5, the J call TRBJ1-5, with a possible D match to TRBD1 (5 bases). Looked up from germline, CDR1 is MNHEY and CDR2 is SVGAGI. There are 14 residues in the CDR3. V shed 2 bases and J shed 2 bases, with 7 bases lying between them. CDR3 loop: CASSYQGGNQPQHF. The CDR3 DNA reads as TGTGCCAGCAGTTACCAAGGGGGCAATCAGCCCCAGCATTTT.

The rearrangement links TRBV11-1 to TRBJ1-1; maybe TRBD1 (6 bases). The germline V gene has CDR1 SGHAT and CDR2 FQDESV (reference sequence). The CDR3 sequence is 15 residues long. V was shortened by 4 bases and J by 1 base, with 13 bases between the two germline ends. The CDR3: CASSSDRYSNTEAFF. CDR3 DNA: TGTGCCAGCAGCTCGGACAGATATTCGAACACTGAAGCTTTCTTT.

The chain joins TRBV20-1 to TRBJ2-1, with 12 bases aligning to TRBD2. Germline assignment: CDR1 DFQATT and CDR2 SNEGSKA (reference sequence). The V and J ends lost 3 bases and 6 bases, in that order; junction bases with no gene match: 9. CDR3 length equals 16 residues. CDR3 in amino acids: CSASLAGGREGNEQFF. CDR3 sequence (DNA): TGCAGTGCTAGTCTAGCGGGGGGGCGCGAGGGCAATGAGCAGTTCTTC.

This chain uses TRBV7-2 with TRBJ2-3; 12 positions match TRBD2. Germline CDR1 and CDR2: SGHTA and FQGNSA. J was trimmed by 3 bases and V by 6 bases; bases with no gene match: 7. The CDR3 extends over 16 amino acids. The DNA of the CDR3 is TGTGCCAGCAGTCACCTAGCGGGAGGGCGTACAGATACGCAGTATTTT. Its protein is CASSHLAGGRTDTQYF. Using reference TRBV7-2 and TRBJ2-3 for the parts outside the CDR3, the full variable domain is GAGVSQSPSNKVTEKGKDVELRCDPISGHTALYWYRQSLGQGLEFLIYFQGNSAPDKSGLPSDRFSAERTGGSVSTLTIQRTQQEDSAVYLCASSHLAGGRTDTQYFGPGTRLTVL.

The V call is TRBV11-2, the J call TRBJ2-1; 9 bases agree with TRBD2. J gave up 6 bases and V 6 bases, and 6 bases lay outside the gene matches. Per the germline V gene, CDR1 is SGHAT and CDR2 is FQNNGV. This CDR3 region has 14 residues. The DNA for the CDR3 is TGTGCCAGCAGTCCCGGGACTAGCAGCAATGAGCAGTTCTTC. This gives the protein CASSPGTSSNEQFF.